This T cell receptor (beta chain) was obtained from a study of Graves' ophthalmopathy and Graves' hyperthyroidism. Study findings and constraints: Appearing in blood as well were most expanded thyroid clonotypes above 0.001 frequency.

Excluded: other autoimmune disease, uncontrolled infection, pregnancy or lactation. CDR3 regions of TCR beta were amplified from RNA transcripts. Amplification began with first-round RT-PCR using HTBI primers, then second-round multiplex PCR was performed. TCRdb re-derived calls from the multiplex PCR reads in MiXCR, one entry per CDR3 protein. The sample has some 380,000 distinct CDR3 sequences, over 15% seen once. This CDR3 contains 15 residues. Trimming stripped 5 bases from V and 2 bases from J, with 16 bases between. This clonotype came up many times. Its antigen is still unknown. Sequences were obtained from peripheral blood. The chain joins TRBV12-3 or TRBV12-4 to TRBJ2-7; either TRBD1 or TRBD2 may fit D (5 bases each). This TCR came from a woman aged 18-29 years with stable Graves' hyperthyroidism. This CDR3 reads CASSLLTGTAYEQYF. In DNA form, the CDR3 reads TGTGCCAGCAGTCTCCTGACGGGGACCGCCTACGAGCAGTACTTC.